Listed below are T cell receptor beta chains from one sample, sequenced in a study of blood T cells in healthy people across ages. TCRdb re-derived calls from the 5' RACE reads in MiXCR, one entry per CDR3 protein. The sample holds hundreds of thousands of distinct CDR3 sequences, around 50% seen once. Material: blood. Receptor source: an elderly man in good health. Both conserved end residues are part of each CDR3. The D gene is left open where the match is weak. Not every row has a clone size; where given, it reads once, few, many or a size class.

j_gene: TRBJ2-7
v_gene: TRBV30
d_gene: TRBD1
abundance: NA
CDR3aa: CAWSRQGAGLSYEQYF
CDR3nt: TGTGCCTGGAGTCGGCAGGGGGCGGGACTCTCCTACGAGCAGTACTTC

j_gene: TRBJ2-5
v_gene: TRBV20-1
d_gene: TRBD2
abundance: few
CDR3aa: CSANPSGSWEETQYF
CDR3nt: TGCAGTGCCAATCCTAGCGGGAGTTGGGAGGAGACCCAGTACTTC

j_gene: TRBJ1-2
v_gene: TRBV6-5
d_gene: TRBD1
abundance: NA
CDR3aa: CASSGDRVYGYTF
CDR3nt: TGTGCCAGCAGTGGGGACAGAGTTTATGGCTACACCTTC

j_gene: TRBJ1-2
v_gene: TRBV20-1
d_gene: NA
abundance: NA
CDR3aa: CSAYRSGTDYGYTF
CDR3nt: TGCAGTGCGTATCGGAGTGGAACGGACTATGGCTACACCTTC

j_gene: TRBJ2-5
v_gene: TRBV12-3/TRBV12-4
d_gene: TRBD1
abundance: NA
CDR3aa: CASSRTTGVLGQETQYF
CDR3nt: TGTGCCAGCAGCCGTACTACAGGGGTCCTCGGGCAAGAGACCCAGTACTTC

j_gene: TRBJ2-7
v_gene: TRBV12-3/TRBV12-4
d_gene: TRBD1
abundance: few
CDR3aa: CASSLALRTGEWGSPYEQYF
CDR3nt: TGTGCCAGCAGTTTAGCGCTCAGGACAGGGGAGTGGGGTTCCCCTTACGAGCAGTACTTC

j_gene: TRBJ2-1
v_gene: TRBV6-4
d_gene: NA
abundance: NA
CDR3aa: CASKGGPSYNEQFF
CDR3nt: TGTGCCAGCAAAGGGGGGCCCTCCTACAATGAGCAGTTCTTC

j_gene: TRBJ2-1
v_gene: TRBV12-3/TRBV12-4
d_gene: NA
abundance: NA
CDR3aa: CASSWDASEQFF
CDR3nt: TGTGCCAGCAGTTGGGACGCTAGCGAGCAGTTCTTC

j_gene: TRBJ2-7
v_gene: TRBV12-3/TRBV12-4
d_gene: NA
abundance: NA
CDR3aa: CTSTLGGGSYEQYF
CDR3nt: TGTACCAGCACCCTAGGGGGGGGTTCCTACGAGCAGTACTTC

j_gene: TRBJ2-1
v_gene: TRBV4-2
d_gene: NA
abundance: NA
CDR3aa: CASSLGVGDEQFF
CDR3nt: TGTGCCAGCAGCCTCGGAGTTGGCGACGAGCAGTTCTTC

j_gene: TRBJ2-7
v_gene: TRBV28
d_gene: TRBD1
abundance: few
CDR3aa: CASSSRTGWYF
CDR3nt: TGTGCCAGCAGTTCACGGACAGGGTGGTACTTC

j_gene: TRBJ1-2
v_gene: TRBV20-1
d_gene: NA
abundance: NA
CDR3aa: CSAREEGSVGYTF
CDR3nt: TGCAGTGCTAGAGAGGAGGGGAGCGTCGGCTATACCTTC

j_gene: TRBJ2-5
v_gene: TRBV20-1
d_gene: NA
abundance: NA
CDR3aa: CSAVGGGGRETQYF
CDR3nt: TGCAGTGCCGTGGGAGGGGGCGGAAGAGAGACCCAGTACTTC

j_gene: TRBJ2-2
v_gene: TRBV29-1
d_gene: NA
abundance: NA
CDR3aa: CSASRDIGGTGELFF
CDR3nt: TGCAGCGCCAGCCGGGACATCGGGGGGACCGGGGAGCTGTTTTTT

j_gene: TRBJ2-1
v_gene: TRBV6-2/TRBV6-3
d_gene: TRBD2
abundance: NA
CDR3aa: CASSRAILAGDNEQFF
CDR3nt: TGTGCCAGCAGTCGCGCCATACTAGCGGGAGACAATGAGCAGTTCTTC

j_gene: TRBJ2-7
v_gene: TRBV7-3
d_gene: TRBD2
abundance: many
CDR3aa: CASSQASGNEQYF
CDR3nt: TGTGCCAGCAGCCAAGCTAGCGGGAACGAGCAGTACTTC

j_gene: TRBJ2-7
v_gene: TRBV7-8
d_gene: NA
abundance: NA
CDR3aa: CASQWREPNEQYF
CDR3nt: TGTGCCAGCCAATGGCGGGAACCCAACGAGCAGTACTTC

j_gene: TRBJ2-1
v_gene: TRBV4-2
d_gene: TRBD2
abundance: NA
CDR3aa: CASSRLQGTSSLSEQFF
CDR3nt: TGTGCCAGCAGCCGACTCCAAGGGACTAGCTCACTGAGTGAGCAGTTCTTC

j_gene: TRBJ1-2
v_gene: TRBV10-3
d_gene: NA
abundance: NA
CDR3aa: CAIRGKEYRYGYTF
CDR3nt: TGTGCCATCAGGGGAAAGGAGTACAGATATGGCTACACCTTC

j_gene: TRBJ2-3
v_gene: TRBV20-1
d_gene: TRBD2
abundance: NA
CDR3aa: CSARGREADTQYF
CDR3nt: TGCAGTGCTAGGGGACGGGAGGCAGATACGCAGTATTTT

j_gene: TRBJ2-3
v_gene: TRBV3-1
d_gene: NA
abundance: NA
CDR3aa: CASSQLFTSTDTQYF
CDR3nt: TGTGCCAGCAGCCAACTTTTTACAAGCACAGATACGCAGTATTTT

j_gene: TRBJ2-5
v_gene: TRBV29-1
d_gene: NA
abundance: NA
CDR3aa: CSTRLSPGAKETQYF
CDR3nt: TGCAGCACCCGGCTTTCGCCTGGAGCAAAAGAGACCCAGTACTTC

j_gene: TRBJ2-7
v_gene: TRBV29-1
d_gene: TRBD1
abundance: few
CDR3aa: CSVAGTGYEQYF
CDR3nt: TGCAGCGTCGCCGGGACAGGCTACGAGCAGTACTTC

j_gene: TRBJ1-5
v_gene: TRBV20-1
d_gene: NA
abundance: NA
CDR3aa: CSARDGVSGSNQPQHF
CDR3nt: TGCAGTGCTAGAGATGGCGTCTCCGGTAGCAATCAGCCCCAGCATTTT

j_gene: TRBJ1-4
v_gene: TRBV4-2
d_gene: TRBD1
abundance: NA
CDR3aa: CASSQDGTGREKLFF
CDR3nt: TGTGCCAGCAGCCAAGACGGGACAGGGAGGGAAAAACTGTTTTTT

j_gene: TRBJ2-1
v_gene: TRBV4-2
d_gene: NA
abundance: NA
CDR3aa: CASSQDLSGPDEQFF
CDR3nt: TGTGCCAGCAGCCAAGATTTGTCAGGGCCCGATGAGCAGTTCTTC

j_gene: TRBJ2-1
v_gene: TRBV7-8
d_gene: TRBD2
abundance: NA
CDR3aa: CASSPRTSGRAILSNEQFF
CDR3nt: TGTGCCAGCAGCCCCCGGACTAGCGGGAGGGCCATTTTATCCAATGAGCAGTTCTTC

j_gene: TRBJ1-1
v_gene: TRBV20-1
d_gene: NA
abundance: NA
CDR3aa: CSARDPHTEAFF
CDR3nt: TGCAGTGCTAGAGACCCCCACACTGAAGCTTTCTTT

j_gene: TRBJ2-2
v_gene: TRBV29-1
d_gene: TRBD2
abundance: NA
CDR3aa: CSVVGGTNTGELFF
CDR3nt: TGCAGCGTTGTCGGGGGGACGAACACCGGGGAGCTGTTTTTT

j_gene: TRBJ2-3
v_gene: TRBV10-3
d_gene: TRBD1
abundance: NA
CDR3aa: CAIWTGTDTQYF
CDR3nt: TGTGCCATCTGGACAGGGACAGATACGCAGTATTTT

j_gene: TRBJ2-3
v_gene: TRBV3-1
d_gene: NA
abundance: NA
CDR3aa: CASSHWRVDFGSTDTQYF
CDR3nt: TGTGCCAGCAGCCATTGGCGGGTGGACTTTGGCTCGACAGATACGCAGTATTTT

j_gene: TRBJ2-4
v_gene: TRBV25-1
d_gene: TRBD1
abundance: few
CDR3aa: CASSEVTGQGVSIQYF
CDR3nt: TGTGCCAGCAGCGAAGTGACAGGGCAGGGGGTAAGCATTCAGTACTTC

j_gene: TRBJ2-7
v_gene: TRBV9
d_gene: TRBD1
abundance: many
CDR3aa: CASSGTGLSEQYF
CDR3nt: TGTGCCAGCAGCGGGACAGGGTTGAGCGAGCAGTACTTC

j_gene: TRBJ2-5
v_gene: TRBV27
d_gene: TRBD2
abundance: NA
CDR3aa: CASNPGLLTKTQYF
CDR3nt: TGTGCCAGCAACCCGGGACTACTTACGAAGACCCAGTACTTC

j_gene: TRBJ2-2
v_gene: TRBV5-1
d_gene: NA
abundance: NA
CDR3aa: CASSLDAQNTGELFF
CDR3nt: TGCGCCAGCAGCTTGGACGCCCAAAACACCGGGGAGCTGTTTTTT

j_gene: TRBJ1-2
v_gene: TRBV11-2
d_gene: NA
abundance: NA
CDR3aa: CASSIGRNGYTF
CDR3nt: TGTGCCAGCAGTATCGGACGGAATGGCTACACCTTC